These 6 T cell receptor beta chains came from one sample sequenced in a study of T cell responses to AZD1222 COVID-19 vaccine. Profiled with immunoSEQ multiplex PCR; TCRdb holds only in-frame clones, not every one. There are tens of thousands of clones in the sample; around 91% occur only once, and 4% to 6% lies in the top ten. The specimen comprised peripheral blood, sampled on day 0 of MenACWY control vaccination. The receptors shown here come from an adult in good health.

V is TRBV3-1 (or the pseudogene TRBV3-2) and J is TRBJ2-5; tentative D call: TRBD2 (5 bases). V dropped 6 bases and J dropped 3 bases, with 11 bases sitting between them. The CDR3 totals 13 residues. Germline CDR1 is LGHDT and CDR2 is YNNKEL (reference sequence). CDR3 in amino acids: CASRTGLEETQYF. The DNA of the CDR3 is TGTGCCAGCAGAACCGGACTGGAAGAGACCCAGTACTTC.

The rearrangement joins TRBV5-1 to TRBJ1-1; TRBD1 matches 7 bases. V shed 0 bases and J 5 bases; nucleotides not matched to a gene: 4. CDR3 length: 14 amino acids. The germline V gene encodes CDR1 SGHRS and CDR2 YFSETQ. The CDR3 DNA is TGCGCCAGCAGCTTGGACCCAGGGGGAACTGAAGCTTTCTTT. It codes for CASSLDPGGTEAFF.

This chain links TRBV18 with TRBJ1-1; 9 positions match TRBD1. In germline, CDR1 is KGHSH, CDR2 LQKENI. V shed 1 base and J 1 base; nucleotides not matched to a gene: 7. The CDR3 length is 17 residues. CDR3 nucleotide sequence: TGTGCCAGCTCACCACTGGGACAGGGAGATTCGAACACTGAAGCTTTCTTT. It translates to CASSPLGQGDSNTEAFF. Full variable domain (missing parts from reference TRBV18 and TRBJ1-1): NAGVMQNPRHLVRRRGQEARLRCSPMKGHSHVYWYRQLPEEGLKFMVYLQKENIIDESGMPKERFSAEFPKEGPSILRIQQVVRGDSAAYFCASSPLGQGDSNTEAFFGQGTRLTVV.

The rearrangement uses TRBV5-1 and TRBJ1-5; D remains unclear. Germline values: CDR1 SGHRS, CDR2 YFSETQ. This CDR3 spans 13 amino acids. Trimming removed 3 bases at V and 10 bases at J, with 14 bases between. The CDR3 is CASSSGKDGPQHF. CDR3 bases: TGCGCCAGCAGCTCGGGAAAAGATGGCCCCCAGCATTTT.

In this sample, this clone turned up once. The chain's CDR3 is CASSLAPRHEQFF. The CDR3 nucleotides read TGTGCCAGCAGCTTGGCCCCACGCCATGAGCAGTTCTTC. The V and J genes are TRBV5-8 and TRBJ2-1; D unclear. V was shortened by 0 bases and J by 8 bases, with 9 bases between the two germline ends. The CDR3 loop spans 13 amino acids. From germline, CDR1 is SGHTS and CDR2 YDEGEE.

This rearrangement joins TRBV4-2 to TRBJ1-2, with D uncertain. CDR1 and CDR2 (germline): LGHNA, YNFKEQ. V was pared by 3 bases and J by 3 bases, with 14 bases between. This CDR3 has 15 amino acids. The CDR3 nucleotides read TGTGCCAGCAGCCAGTCCCCGGCCACCCACTATGGCTACACCTTC. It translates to CASSQSPATHYGYTF.